The 11 T cell receptor beta chains below were found in one sample sequenced in a study of cytomegalovirus exposure and HLA in healthy donors. 13 Jbeta primers and 60 Vbeta primers were used for the PCR. The table came from immunoSEQ multiplex PCR; TCRdb's copy has only in-frame clones and leaves some out. The top ten clones hold about 5% of a sample with fewer than 200,000 clones, over 80% of them seen once. Sequencing was carried out using PBMCs. These receptors were taken from a woman aged 45-65 years in good health and CMV-seropositive.

J is TRBJ2-5 and V is TRBV9; 10 bases map to TRBD2. With 1 base clipped from V and 7 bases from J, the junction kept 19 bases outside the gene matches. Germline-derived CDR1 and CDR2 are SGDLS and YYNGEE. CDR3 length: 19 amino acids. The CDR3 loop is CASSVSAAGGPISRGTQYF. As DNA, the CDR3 is TGTGCCAGCAGCGTATCTGCAGCGGGGGGGCCCATTTCCCGGGGGACCCAGTACTTC. The variable domain in full, completed from reference TRBV9 and TRBJ2-5, reads DSGVTQTPKHLITATGQRVTLRCSPRSGDLSVYWYQQSLDQGLQFLIQYYNGEERAKGNILERFSAQQFPDLHSELNLSSLELGDSALYFCASSVSAAGGPISRGTQYFGPGTRLLVL.

Only a few counts were recorded for this clone. The V gene is TRBV5-4, the J gene TRBJ2-7, with a possible D match to TRBD2 (7 bases). V was clipped by 4 bases and J by 4 bases, with 18 bases between them. The CDR3 consists of 15 residues. Germline V lookup: CDR1 SGHNT, CDR2 YYREEE (reference sequence). The CDR3 DNA sequence: TGTGCCAGCAGCCAAGAATGGAAGGGGGGGTACGAGCAGTACTTC. It encodes CASSQEWKGGYEQYF.

V is TRBV29-1 and J is TRBJ1-2; TRBD1 agrees at 7 bases. Trimming at V came to 4 bases and at J to 8 bases, leaving 13 bases not matched to a gene. The CDR3 totals 14 residues. Germline CDR1 reads SQVTM; CDR2 reads ANQGSEA. CDR3 sequence: CSVGRQGVSEGYTF. The CDR3 DNA follows: TGCAGCGTTGGAAGACAGGGTGTTTCTGAGGGCTACACCTTC.

The gene calls are TRBV4-3 and TRBJ1-1, with TRBD1 matching over 7 bases. Germline loops: CDR1 LGHNA, CDR2 YSLEER. V shed 0 bases and J 13 bases; nucleotides not matched to a gene: 11. This CDR3 region has 14 residues. This chain's CDR3 is CASSQDIGTVRNFF. The CDR3 nucleotides read TGCGCCAGCAGCCAAGATATTGGGACAGTCCGCAATTTCTTT.

The table lists this clone with a few counts. V is TRBV7-9 and J is TRBJ1-1; D is perhaps TRBD1 (5 bases). Germline values: CDR1 SEHNR, CDR2 FQNEAQ (reference sequence). The CDR3 runs to 13 residues. V was shortened by 5 bases and J by 6 bases, with 13 bases between the two germline ends. The CDR3 coding sequence is TGTGCCAGCAGCGCCGGAACAGGTCCTGAAGCTTTCTTT. Translating gives CASSAGTGPEAFF. Complete variable domain (other parts from reference TRBV7-9 and TRBJ1-1): DTGVSQNPRHKITKRGQNVTFRCDPISEHNRLYWYRQTLGQGPEFLTYFQNEAQLEKSRLLSDRFSAERPKGSFSTLEIQRTEQGDSAMYLCASSAGTGPEAFFGQGTRLTVV.

The rearrangement uses TRBV28 and TRBJ1-3; no definite D call. The CDR3 length is 13 residues. Germline-derived CDR1 and CDR2 are MDHEN and SYDVKM. V was cut by 3 bases and J by 0 bases, with 3 bases left in between. CDR3 nucleotides: TGTGCCAGCAGTTTCCTCTCTGGAAACACCATATATTTT. Its translation: CASSFLSGNTIYF. Based on the CDR3 plus reference TRBV28 and TRBJ1-3, the full variable domain is DVKVTQSSRYLVKRTGEKVFLECVQDMDHENMFWYRQDPGLGLRLIYFSYDVKMKEKGDIPEGYSVSREKKERFSLILESASTNQTSMYLCASSFLSGNTIYFGEGSWLTVV.

The chain links TRBV7-9 to TRBJ2-1, with 14 bases identical to TRBD2. The V segment lost 3 bases and the J segment 8 bases; nucleotides outside the gene matches: 3. Germline assignment: CDR1 SEHNR and CDR2 FQNEAQ (reference sequence). The CDR3 has 15 amino acids. CDR3 sequence (DNA): TGTGCCAGCAGCTTGGGACTAGCGGGGGTTGATGAGCAGTTCTTC. Translation: CASSLGLAGVDEQFF.

The table lists this clone with a few counts. The rearrangement links TRBV27 to TRBJ2-2; tentative D call: TRBD2 (6 bases). The germline CDR1 and CDR2 sequences are MNHEY and SMNVEV (reference sequence). The CDR3 consists of 17 residues. V lost 6 bases and J lost 2, with 19 bases in between. CDR3 protein: CASRTSVAADNTGELFF. The CDR3 coding sequence is TGTGCCAGCAGAACTTCGGTAGCGGCAGACAACACCGGGGAGCTGTTTTTT.

The V call is TRBV2, the J call TRBJ2-7; the match to TRBD1 covers 7 bases. The CDR3 is made up of 15 amino acids. Germline CDR1 reads SNHLY; CDR2 reads FYNNEI. The V gene end was trimmed by 6 bases and the J gene end by 1 base; junction bases not matched to a gene: 9. The CDR3 nucleotides read TGTGCCAGCAGGGGACAGCTCGAAGTGTCCTACGAGCAGTACTTC. Translated, it gives CASRGQLEVSYEQYF.

The chain uses TRBV15 and TRBJ1-3; D possibly corresponds to TRBD1 (5 bases). The CDR3 has 16 residues. The V gene's germline CDR1 is LNHNV and CDR2 YYDKDF (reference sequence). V lost 0 bases and J 2 bases, leaving 11 bases between the germline ends. This chain's CDR3 is CATSRDRLGAGNTIYF. Written as DNA, the CDR3 is TGTGCCACCAGCAGAGATCGTCTAGGGGCTGGAAACACCATATATTTT.

The chain uses TRBV11-2 and TRBJ1-3, with no clear D. Germline V gene sequence: CDR1 SGHAT, CDR2 FQNNGV. The V end lost 1 base, the J end lost 2 bases, and 9 bases lay between the germline ends. The CDR3 runs to 15 residues. In DNA, the CDR3 is TGTGCCAGCAGCTTAGGAACTTTACCTGGAAACACCATATATTTT. Translating it yields CASSLGTLPGNTIYF.